Listed below are T cell receptor beta chains from one sample, sequenced in a study of graft-versus-host responses after intestinal transplantation. Generated by immunoSEQ multiplex PCR, the TCRdb table keeps only in-frame clones and is missing some. Of tens of thousands of clones detected, approximately 92% appear once; the ten largest clones hold around 1.1%. What these receptors recognize is not known. Material: unstimulated CD8+ T cells sorted from spleen or lymph node cells, obtained before transplant. These receptors were collected from a human donor who was the organ donor for an intestinal transplant. The CDR3 runs from the conserved cysteine through the conserved F or W. Fields, in order: clone size, J gene, D gene, V gene, CDR3 protein, CDR3 DNA. A D gene is named only where the DNA matches it firmly. Expanded clones get a size class; other rows say once, few or many, or leave the size out.

size: once; J: TRBJ2-1; D: TRBD1; V: TRBV11-1; CDR3: CACRDRGYNEQFF; DNA: TGTGCCTGCCGGGACAGGGGATACAATGAGCAGTTCTTC
size: .; J: TRBJ1-1; D: .; V: TRBV19; CDR3: CATTDTMNTEAFF; DNA: TGTGCCACCACGGACACGATGAACACTGAAGCTTTCTTT
size: .; J: TRBJ2-2; D: TRBD2; V: TRBV7-2; CDR3: CASSFRRTSGSRTGELFF; DNA: TGTGCCAGCAGCTTCCGACGGACTAGCGGGAGTCGCACCGGGGAGCTGTTTTTT
size: once; J: TRBJ1-1; D: .; V: TRBV27; CDR3: CASSLGPSRAEAFF; DNA: TGTGCCAGCAGTTTAGGTCCCTCGAGGGCTGAAGCTTTCTTT
size: .; J: TRBJ1-1; D: .; V: TRBV11-2; CDR3: CASSLGPSMNTEAFF; DNA: TGTGCCAGCAGTTTGGGCCCGAGTATGAACACTGAAGCTTTCTTT
size: .; J: TRBJ2-1; D: TRBD2; V: TRBV6-5; CDR3: CASSLAGEPHEQFF; DNA: TGTGCCAGCAGCCTAGCGGGAGAGCCCCATGAGCAGTTCTTC
size: .; J: TRBJ1-1; D: TRBD1; V: TRBV5-4; CDR3: CASSLGQGMNTEAFF; DNA: TGTGCCAGCAGCTTGGGACAGGGGATGAACACTGAAGCTTTCTTT
size: .; J: TRBJ2-2; D: .; V: TRBV19; CDR3: CASSIQAAGELFF; DNA: TGTGCCAGTAGTATCCAAGCGGCCGGGGAGCTGTTTTTT
size: .; J: TRBJ1-1; D: .; V: TRBV29-1; CDR3: CSVIDSGAEAFF; DNA: TGCAGCGTTATCGACAGTGGCGCTGAAGCTTTCTTT
size: once; J: TRBJ2-5; D: .; V: TRBV2; CDR3: CASNSDIPAIQYF; DNA: TGTGCCAGCAATAGCGACATACCCGCGATCCAGTACTTC
size: .; J: TRBJ1-2; D: .; V: TRBV12-5; CDR3: CASGPFLQGKEGYTF; DNA: TGTGCTAGTGGCCCATTCTTACAGGGAAAGGAGGGCTACACCTTC
size: .; J: TRBJ1-2; D: .; V: TRBV12-5; CDR3: CASGGKNGYTF; DNA: TGTGCTAGTGGCGGGAAAAATGGCTACACCTTC
size: .; J: TRBJ2-5; D: .; V: TRBV11-2; CDR3: CASSFFRVGSGETQYF; DNA: TGTGCCAGCAGCTTTTTCAGGGTAGGGTCTGGGGAGACCCAGTACTTC
size: .; J: TRBJ2-5; D: .; V: TRBV29-1; CDR3: CSVEGGAGETQYF; DNA: TGCAGCGTTGAGGGGGGGGCGGGAGAGACCCAGTACTTC
size: .; J: TRBJ1-6; D: .; V: TRBV19; CDR3: CASSMGGQISPLHF; DNA: TGTGCCAGTAGTATGGGTGGACAGATTTCACCCCTCCACTTT
size: .; J: TRBJ2-7; D: TRBD1; V: TRBV6-5; CDR3: CASSYGDSPYEQYF; DNA: TGTGCCAGCAGTTACGGGGACAGCCCTTACGAGCAGTACTTC
size: .; J: TRBJ1-3; D: .; V: TRBV4-2; CDR3: CASSSGEGAIYF; DNA: TGTGCCAGCAGCAGCGGAGAGGGGGCCATATATTTT
size: .; J: TRBJ2-3; D: .; V: TRBV10-2; CDR3: CASSETADTQYF; DNA: TGCGCCAGCAGTGAGACTGCAGATACGCAGTATTTT
size: .; J: TRBJ1-1; D: .; V: TRBV4-1; CDR3: CASSQHRVLRTEAFF; DNA: TGCGCCAGCAGCCAACACCGAGTTTTACGAACTGAAGCTTTCTTT
size: .; J: TRBJ1-2; D: .; V: TRBV28; CDR3: CATMGGREYGYTF; DNA: TGTGCCACGATGGGGGGGCGAGAGTATGGCTACACCTTC
size: .; J: TRBJ1-5; D: TRBD1; V: TRBV28; CDR3: CASSQQGEGNQPQHF; DNA: TGTGCCAGCAGTCAACAGGGGGAGGGCAATCAGCCCCAGCATTTT
size: .; J: TRBJ2-7; D: TRBD1; V: TRBV7-2; CDR3: CASSLDRGHEQYF; DNA: TGTGCCAGCAGCCTCGACAGGGGCCACGAGCAGTACTTC
size: .; J: TRBJ1-2; D: .; V: TRBV21-1; CDR3: CASSKANQAGGYTF; DNA: TGTGCCAGCAGCAAAGCAAACCAGGCTGGGGGCTACACCTTC
size: .; J: TRBJ1-1; D: .; V: TRBV18; CDR3: CASSPDRMNTEAFF; DNA: TGTGCCAGCTCACCGGACAGAATGAACACTGAAGCTTTCTTT
size: .; J: TRBJ2-5; D: .; V: TRBV5-1; CDR3: CASSTGGRRGETQYF; DNA: TGCGCCAGCAGCACCGGGGGGCGGCGGGGGGAGACCCAGTACTTC
size: .; J: TRBJ2-1; D: .; V: TRBV5-4; CDR3: CASSRDYNEQFF; DNA: TGTGCCAGCAGTCGGGACTACAATGAGCAGTTCTTC
size: .; J: TRBJ2-7; D: TRBD2; V: TRBV7-9; CDR3: CASPSGGGAHYLPYEQYF; DNA: TGTGCCAGCCCGAGCGGGGGGGGCGCACACTACCTTCCCTACGAGCAGTACTTC
size: .; J: TRBJ2-3; D: TRBD2; V: TRBV5-6; CDR3: CASSTGGRADTQYF; DNA: TGTGCCAGCAGCACGGGGGGGCGTGCAGATACGCAGTATTTT
size: .; J: TRBJ2-2; D: TRBD1; V: TRBV5-5; CDR3: CASSLSQGLLAGELFF; DNA: TGTGCCAGCAGCTTGTCACAGGGGCTATTAGCCGGGGAGCTGTTTTTT
size: .; J: TRBJ2-3; D: TRBD2; V: TRBV11-2; CDR3: CASSRSGRASDTQYF; DNA: TGTGCCAGCAGCCGCAGCGGGAGGGCCTCAGATACGCAGTATTTT
size: .; J: TRBJ2-7; D: .; V: TRBV10-3; CDR3: CAISVGGMLTYEQYF; DNA: TGTGCCATCAGTGTAGGCGGGATGCTTACCTACGAGCAGTACTTC
size: .; J: TRBJ2-5; D: TRBD2; V: TRBV7-8; CDR3: CASSHLAGMRETQYF; DNA: TGTGCCAGCAGCCACCTAGCGGGGATGAGAGAGACCCAGTACTTC
size: .; J: TRBJ2-6; D: TRBD1; V: TRBV19; CDR3: CASRTGWSSGANVLTF; DNA: TGTGCCAGCCGGACAGGTTGGAGCTCTGGGGCCAACGTCCTGACTTTC
size: .; J: TRBJ1-2; D: .; V: TRBV21-1; CDR3: CASSRGEGCGYTF; DNA: TGTGCCAGCAGTAGGGGGGAGGGATGTGGCTACACCTTC
size: .; J: TRBJ1-1; D: TRBD1; V: TRBV5-1; CDR3: CASSQYQPLLTGTGTEAFF; DNA: TGCGCCAGCAGCCAATATCAACCCCTCCTGACAGGGACGGGCACTGAAGCTTTCTTT
size: .; J: TRBJ2-7; D: .; V: TRBV4-3; CDR3: CASSQVRVHASNSYEQYF; DNA: TGCGCCAGCAGCCAAGTGCGCGTTCATGCTAGCAACTCCTACGAGCAGTACTTC
size: few; J: TRBJ1-1; D: .; V: TRBV6-5; CDR3: CASSYSQGWAEAFF; DNA: TGTGCCAGCAGTTACTCTCAGGGGTGGGCTGAAGCTTTCTTT
size: .; J: TRBJ1-5; D: .; V: TRBV7-2; CDR3: CASSLGPRGICNQPQHF; DNA: TGTGCCAGCAGCTTAGGTCCTAGGGGGATTTGCAATCAGCCCCAGCATTTT
size: once; J: TRBJ2-5; D: TRBD2; V: TRBV13; CDR3: CASSLASTAWEGQETQYF; DNA: TGTGCCAGCAGCTTAGCCTCCACGGCGTGGGAGGGACAAGAGACCCAGTACTTC
size: .; J: TRBJ2-7; D: TRBD2; V: TRBV6-4; CDR3: CASSVGEGREQYF; DNA: TGTGCCAGCAGTGTAGGGGAGGGTCGCGAGCAGTACTTC
size: .; J: TRBJ2-7; D: TRBD2; V: TRBV4-3; CDR3: CASSQGIAGGPSYEQYF; DNA: TGCGCCAGCAGCCAAGGGATAGCGGGAGGTCCCTCCTACGAGCAGTACTTC
size: .; J: TRBJ1-2; D: TRBD1; V: TRBV6-1; CDR3: CASSDQGAGGYTF; DNA: TGTGCCAGCAGTGACCAGGGGGCCGGTGGCTACACCTTC
size: .; J: TRBJ1-1; D: TRBD1; V: TRBV27; CDR3: CASSLGADRGNTEAFF; DNA: TGTGCCAGCAGTTTAGGTGCGGACAGGGGGAACACTGAAGCTTTCTTT
size: .; J: TRBJ2-3; D: TRBD1; V: TRBV7-6; CDR3: CASSPGQGGPDTQYF; DNA: TGTGCCAGCAGCCCGGGACAGGGTGGGCCAGATACGCAGTATTTT
size: .; J: TRBJ2-7; D: .; V: TRBV4-3; CDR3: CASSQELTYEQYF; DNA: TGCGCCAGCAGCCAAGAACTCACCTACGAGCAGTACTTC
size: .; J: TRBJ1-2; D: .; V: TRBV19; CDR3: CASSLAGSYGYTF; DNA: TGTGCCAGTAGTCTTGCGGGCAGCTATGGCTACACCTTC
size: .; J: TRBJ2-6; D: .; V: TRBV4-1; CDR3: CASSQDEGTGANVLTF; DNA: TGTGCCAGCAGCCAAGATGAGGGTACTGGGGCCAACGTCCTGACTTTC
size: .; J: TRBJ2-7; D: TRBD1; V: TRBV7-6; CDR3: CASSFGQGDGEQYF; DNA: TGTGCCAGCAGCTTCGGACAGGGGGACGGCGAGCAGTACTTC
size: .; J: TRBJ2-3; D: .; V: TRBV9; CDR3: CASSVSGYSADTQYF; DNA: TGTGCCAGCAGCGTCTCCGGGTACTCGGCAGATACGCAGTATTTT
size: .; J: TRBJ2-7; D: TRBD1; V: TRBV6-6; CDR3: CASSYPTDRGREQYF; DNA: TGTGCCAGCAGTTACCCCACGGACAGGGGGCGCGAGCAGTACTTC
size: .; J: TRBJ1-1; D: .; V: TRBV29-1; CDR3: CSGTGWNTEAFF; DNA: TGCAGCGGCACAGGGTGGAACACTGAAGCTTTCTTT